This T cell receptor beta chain was documented in a study of blood T cell repertoires in COVID-19 (dated by TCRdb to about 2020). Background on the whole study: The collaborator samples originated in the United States, Italy and Spain and spanned the acute and convalescent phases of COVID-19. The material from the prospective study consisted of cDNA or gDNA derived from T cells, B-cell-depleted T cells, or PBMCs. Deeply sampled blood TCRbeta repertoires from subjects exposed to, actively infected with, or recovered from COVID-19 were included in the dataset. The repertoires were released in a freely available public database intended as a resource for research on the immune response to SARS-CoV-2. Samples were obtained from the ongoing ImmuneRACE study (first 160 participants) and from about 1,300 subjects provided by 6 global collaborators. A de-identified subject ID, COVID-19 status, age in years and sex were almost always included in the sample metadata. Where HLA class I and class II types were available, the types were taken from metadata supplied by the sample provider, not from assay-based typing.

Paper-wide results and their limitations: The amount of clinical and demographic metadata varied by source and participant and was provided uncurated.

Comment on this clone: What this receptor recognizes is not known. No much larger clonotype is one base removed from it; base qualities were not supplied.

Participants in the prospective study were aged roughly 18 to 89 years, lived in 24 United States geographic areas, and enrolled through a virtual design. In the prospective study, cohorts were assigned on the basis of participant-reported clinical history obtained from a screening survey and a study questionnaire. In the prospective study, mobile phlebotomists collected whole blood, serum and a nasopharyngeal or oropharyngeal swab from each participant. Prospective study participants could optionally give additional blood draws and questionnaires over an approximately two-month period. Prospective study blood samples were shipped either frozen or at room temperature before DNA extraction. The CDR3 holds 13 amino acids from the cysteine to the phenylalanine. Of all the DNA, just the CDR3 is kept, 39 bases in frame from base 1. The germline V gene (reference sequence) specifies LGHDT as CDR1 and YNNKEL as CDR2. Cut back by 4 bases and 6 bases, the V and J ends lie 12 bases apart.

TCRbeta CDR3 regions were amplified from genomic DNA by means of the immunoSEQ Assay, a bias-controlled multiplex PCR. From the authors' description of their analysis: Nucleated cell counts per sample were estimated from amplification of reference gene primers within the assay. Sequence reads were collapsed and filtered to measure the absolute abundance of every unique TCRbeta CDR3 rearrangement. Productive Simpson clonality was computed per sample as the square root of Simpson's diversity index over productive rearrangements. The table comes from immuneACCESS by way of TCRdb, which keeps in-frame sequences with V and J called. Part of the clones is missing from these tables; in studies checked, under half for an unresolved V gene and the rest for unknown reasons. The V and J calls and the clone size are those of that table, but D and trimming were determined from the DNA. The sample table lists roughly 400,000 clones, roughly 90% of them with a count of one. The ten largest clonotypes hold more than 2% of the sample.

This receptor was taken from a woman aged 40-49 years with acute COVID-19. The rearranged segments are TRBV3-1 (or the pseudogene TRBV3-2) and TRBJ1-1; possibly the D gene is TRBD1, per 6 matching bases. The sample taken for sequencing was PBMCs or T cells enriched from blood (not recorded which). CDR3 loop: CASSLDRNSEAFF. The nucleotide sequence reads TGTGCCAGCAGCCTGGACAGAAATTCTGAAGCTTTCTTT.